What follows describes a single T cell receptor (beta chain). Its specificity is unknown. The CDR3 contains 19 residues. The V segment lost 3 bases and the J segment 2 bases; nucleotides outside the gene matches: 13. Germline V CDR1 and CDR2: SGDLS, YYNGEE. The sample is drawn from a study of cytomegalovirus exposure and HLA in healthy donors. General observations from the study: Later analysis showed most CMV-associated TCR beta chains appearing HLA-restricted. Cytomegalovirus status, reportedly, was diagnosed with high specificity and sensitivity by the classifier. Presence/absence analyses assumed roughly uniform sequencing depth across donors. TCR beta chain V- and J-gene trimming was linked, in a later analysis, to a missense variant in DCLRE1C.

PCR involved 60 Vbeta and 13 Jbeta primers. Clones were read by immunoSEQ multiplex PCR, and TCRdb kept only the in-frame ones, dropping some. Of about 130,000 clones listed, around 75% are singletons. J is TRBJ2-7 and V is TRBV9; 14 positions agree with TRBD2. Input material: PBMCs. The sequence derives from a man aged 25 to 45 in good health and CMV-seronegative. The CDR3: CASSAGGGLAGEWAYEQYF. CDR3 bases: TGTGCCAGCAGCGCCGGTGGGGGACTAGCGGGAGAATGGGCCTACGAGCAGTACTTC.